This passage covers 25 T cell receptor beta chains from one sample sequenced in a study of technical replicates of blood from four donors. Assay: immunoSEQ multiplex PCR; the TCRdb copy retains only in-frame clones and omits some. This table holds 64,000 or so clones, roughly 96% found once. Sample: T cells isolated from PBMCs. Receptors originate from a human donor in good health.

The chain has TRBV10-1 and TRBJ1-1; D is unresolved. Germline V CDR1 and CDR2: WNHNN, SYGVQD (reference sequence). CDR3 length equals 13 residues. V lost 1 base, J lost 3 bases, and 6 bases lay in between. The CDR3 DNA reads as TGCGCCAGCAGTGAGTACAGAGACACTGAAGCTTTCTTT. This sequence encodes CASSEYRDTEAFF.

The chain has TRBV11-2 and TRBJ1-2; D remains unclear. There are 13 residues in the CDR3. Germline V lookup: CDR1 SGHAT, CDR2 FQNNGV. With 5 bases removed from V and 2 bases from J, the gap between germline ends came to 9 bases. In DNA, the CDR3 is TGTGCCAGCAGCATCGGAGGGAACTATGGCTACACCTTC. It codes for CASSIGGNYGYTF.

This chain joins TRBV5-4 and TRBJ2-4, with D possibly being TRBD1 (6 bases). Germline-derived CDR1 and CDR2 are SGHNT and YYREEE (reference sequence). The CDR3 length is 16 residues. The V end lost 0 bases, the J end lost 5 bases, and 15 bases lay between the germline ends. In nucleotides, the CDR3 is TGTGCCAGCAGCTTGGGGGCAGGGGTCTCTGAAAACATTCAGTACTTC. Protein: CASSLGAGVSENIQYF.

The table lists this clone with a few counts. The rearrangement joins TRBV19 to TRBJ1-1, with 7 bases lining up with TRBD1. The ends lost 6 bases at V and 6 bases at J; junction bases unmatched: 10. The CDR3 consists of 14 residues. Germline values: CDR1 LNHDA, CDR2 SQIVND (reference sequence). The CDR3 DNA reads TGTGCCAGTAGAATGGGGACAGTGAGCGCTGAAGCTTTCTTT. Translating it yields CASRMGTVSAEAFF. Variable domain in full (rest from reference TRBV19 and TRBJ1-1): DGGITQSPKYLFRKEGQNVTLSCEQNLNHDAMYWYRQDPGQGLRLIYYSQIVNDFQKGDIAEGYSVSREKKESFPLTVTSAQKNPTAFYLCASRMGTVSAEAFFGQGTRLTVV.

The CDR3 bases are TGCGCCAGCAGCTTGGCCAACAGGGCAGATTCCACCGGGGAGCTGTTTTTT. Protein product: CASSLANRADSTGELFF. The genes are TRBV5-1 and TRBJ2-2; tentatively, D is TRBD1 (6 bases). V lost 0 bases, J lost 4 bases, and 16 bases lay in between. Looked up from germline, CDR1 is SGHRS and CDR2 is YFSETQ. The CDR3 extends over 17 amino acids.

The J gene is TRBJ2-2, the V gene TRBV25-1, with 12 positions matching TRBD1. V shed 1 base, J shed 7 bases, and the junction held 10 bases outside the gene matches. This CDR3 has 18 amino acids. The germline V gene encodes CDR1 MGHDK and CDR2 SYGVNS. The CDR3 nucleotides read TGTGCCAGCAGTGAATTAGGAGCGGGACAGGGGGCCAACGGGGAGCTGTTTTTT. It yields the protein CASSELGAGQGANGELFF. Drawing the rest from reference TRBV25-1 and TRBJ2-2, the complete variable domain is EADIYQTPRYLVIGTGKKITLECSQTMGHDKMYWYQQDPGMELHLIHYSYGVNSTEKGDLSSESTVSRIRTEHFPLTLESARPSHTSQYLCASSELGAGQGANGELFFGEGSRLTVL.

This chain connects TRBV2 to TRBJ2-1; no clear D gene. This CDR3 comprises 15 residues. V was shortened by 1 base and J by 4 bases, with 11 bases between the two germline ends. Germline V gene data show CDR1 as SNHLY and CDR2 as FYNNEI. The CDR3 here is CASSEDRVLYNEQFF. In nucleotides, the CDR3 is TGTGCCAGCAGTGAAGACCGCGTGCTATACAATGAGCAGTTCTTC.

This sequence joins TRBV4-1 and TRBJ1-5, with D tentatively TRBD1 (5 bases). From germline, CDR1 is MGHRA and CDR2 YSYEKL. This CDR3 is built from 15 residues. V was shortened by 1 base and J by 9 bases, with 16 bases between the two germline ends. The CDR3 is CASSQGEAGRGPQHF. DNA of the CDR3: TGCGCCAGCAGCCAAGGGGAGGCAGGGCGGGGGCCCCAGCATTTT.

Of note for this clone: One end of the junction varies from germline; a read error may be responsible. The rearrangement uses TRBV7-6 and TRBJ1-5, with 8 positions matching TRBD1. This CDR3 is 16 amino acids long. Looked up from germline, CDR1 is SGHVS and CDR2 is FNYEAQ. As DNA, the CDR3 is TGTGCCAGCAGTTTAGGGGCTGGACAGGGAAGCCAGCCCCAGCATTTT. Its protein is CASSLGAGQGSQPQHF.

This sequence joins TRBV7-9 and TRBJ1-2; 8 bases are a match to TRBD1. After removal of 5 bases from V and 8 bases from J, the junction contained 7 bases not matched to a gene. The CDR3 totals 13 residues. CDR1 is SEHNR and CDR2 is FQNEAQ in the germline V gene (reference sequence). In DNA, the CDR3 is TGTGCCAGCAGCGCAACAGGGGGTGACGGCTACACCTTC. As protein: CASSATGGDGYTF.

CDR3 in amino acids: CASSYRIQGANEKLFF. CDR3 bases: TGTGCCAGCAGTTACCGAATACAGGGGGCTAATGAAAAACTGTTTTTT. The chain has TRBV6-5 and TRBJ1-4; 8 positions agree with TRBD1. Germline trimming cut 2 bases from V and 3 bases from J; bases unmatched to any gene: 5. This CDR3 has 16 amino acids. CDR1 is MNHEY and CDR2 is SVGAGI in the germline V gene.

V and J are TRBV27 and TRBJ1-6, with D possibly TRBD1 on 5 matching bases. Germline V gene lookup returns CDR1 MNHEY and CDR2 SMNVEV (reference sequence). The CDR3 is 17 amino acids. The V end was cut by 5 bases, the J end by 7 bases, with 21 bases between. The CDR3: CASSLIRQSRINSPLHF. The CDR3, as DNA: TGTGCCAGCAGTCTCATACGACAGAGTAGAATAAATTCACCCCTCCACTTT.

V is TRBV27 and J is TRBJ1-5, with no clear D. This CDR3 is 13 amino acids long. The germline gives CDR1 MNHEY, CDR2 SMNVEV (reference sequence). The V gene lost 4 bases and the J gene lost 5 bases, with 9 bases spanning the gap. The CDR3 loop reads CASSYDSYQPQHF. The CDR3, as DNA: TGTGCCAGCAGTTACGACTCTTATCAGCCCCAGCATTTT.

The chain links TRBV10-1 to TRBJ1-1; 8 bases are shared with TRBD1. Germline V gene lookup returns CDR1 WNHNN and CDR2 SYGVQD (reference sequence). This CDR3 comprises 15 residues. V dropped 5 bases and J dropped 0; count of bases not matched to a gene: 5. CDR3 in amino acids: CASSSQGAMNTEAFF. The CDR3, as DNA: TGCGCCAGCAGTTCCCAGGGGGCGATGAACACTGAAGCTTTCTTT.

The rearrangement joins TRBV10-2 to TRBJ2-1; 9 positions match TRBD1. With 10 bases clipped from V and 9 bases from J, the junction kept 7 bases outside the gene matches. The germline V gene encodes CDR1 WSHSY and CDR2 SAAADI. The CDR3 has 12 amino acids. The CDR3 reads CATQGASGEQFF. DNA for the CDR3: TGCGCCACACAGGGGGCGTCGGGTGAGCAGTTCTTC.

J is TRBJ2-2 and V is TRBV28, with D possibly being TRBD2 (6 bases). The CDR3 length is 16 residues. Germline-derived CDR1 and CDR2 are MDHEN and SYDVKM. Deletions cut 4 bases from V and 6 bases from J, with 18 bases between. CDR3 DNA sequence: TGTGCCAGCAGTTCGACTCGACTAGTGGTATCCGGGGAGCTGTTTTTT. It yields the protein CASSSTRLVVSGELFF.

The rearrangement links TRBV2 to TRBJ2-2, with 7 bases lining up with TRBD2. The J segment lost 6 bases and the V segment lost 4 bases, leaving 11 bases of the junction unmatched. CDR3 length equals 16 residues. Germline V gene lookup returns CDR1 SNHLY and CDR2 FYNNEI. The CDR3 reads CASSVEASGVSGELFF. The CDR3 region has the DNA TGTGCCAGCAGTGTGGAGGCTAGCGGCGTCTCCGGGGAGCTGTTTTTT.

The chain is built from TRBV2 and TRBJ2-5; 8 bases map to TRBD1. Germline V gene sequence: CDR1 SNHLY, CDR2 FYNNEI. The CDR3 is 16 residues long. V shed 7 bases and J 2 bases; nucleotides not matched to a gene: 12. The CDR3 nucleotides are TGTGCCAGCACCGGGTACAGGGGGGCTCGTCAAGAGACCCAGTACTTC. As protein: CASTGYRGARQETQYF.

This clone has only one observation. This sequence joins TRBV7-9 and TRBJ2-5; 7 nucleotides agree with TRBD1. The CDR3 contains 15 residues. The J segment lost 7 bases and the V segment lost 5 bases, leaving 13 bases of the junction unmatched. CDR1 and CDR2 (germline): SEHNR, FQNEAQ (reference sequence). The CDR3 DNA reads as TGTGCCAGCAGCGCAATCGGGACAGTGGGCTTGACCCAGTACTTC. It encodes CASSAIGTVGLTQYF.

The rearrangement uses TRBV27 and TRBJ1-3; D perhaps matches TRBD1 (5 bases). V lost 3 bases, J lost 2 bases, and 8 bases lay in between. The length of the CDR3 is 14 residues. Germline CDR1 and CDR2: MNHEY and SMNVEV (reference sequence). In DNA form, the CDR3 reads TGTGCCAGCAGTTTTGGAGGGGCTGGAAACACCATATATTTT. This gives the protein CASSFGGAGNTIYF.

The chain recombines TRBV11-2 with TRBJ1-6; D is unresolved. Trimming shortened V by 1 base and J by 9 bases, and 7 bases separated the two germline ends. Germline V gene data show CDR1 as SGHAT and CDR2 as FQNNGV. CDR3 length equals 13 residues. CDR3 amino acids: CASSLVTGSPLHF. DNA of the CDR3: TGTGCCAGCAGCTTAGTCACGGGTTCACCCCTCCACTTT.

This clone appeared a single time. CDR3 in amino acids: CASSIGHIYEQYF. The CDR3 nucleotides read TGTGCCAGTAGTATTGGACATATTTACGAGCAGTACTTC. J is TRBJ2-7 and V is TRBV19; tentatively, D is TRBD1 (5 bases). Germline values: CDR1 LNHDA, CDR2 SQIVND (reference sequence). This CDR3 contains 13 residues. The V end was cut by 3 bases, the J end by 4 bases, with 10 bases between.

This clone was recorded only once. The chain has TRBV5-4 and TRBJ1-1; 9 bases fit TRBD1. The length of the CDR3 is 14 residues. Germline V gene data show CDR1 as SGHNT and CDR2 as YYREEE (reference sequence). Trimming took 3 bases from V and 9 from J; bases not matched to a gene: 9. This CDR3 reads CASSSTGGVGKAFF. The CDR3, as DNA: TGTGCCAGCAGCTCTACAGGGGGCGTTGGAAAAGCTTTCTTT.

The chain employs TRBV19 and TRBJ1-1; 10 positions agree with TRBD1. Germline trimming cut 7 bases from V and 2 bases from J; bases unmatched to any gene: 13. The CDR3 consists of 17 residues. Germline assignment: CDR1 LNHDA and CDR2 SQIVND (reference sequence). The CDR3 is CASKHIRDRGLNTEAFF. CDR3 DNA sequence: TGTGCCAGTAAACATATCCGGGACAGGGGCCTCAACACTGAAGCTTTCTTT.

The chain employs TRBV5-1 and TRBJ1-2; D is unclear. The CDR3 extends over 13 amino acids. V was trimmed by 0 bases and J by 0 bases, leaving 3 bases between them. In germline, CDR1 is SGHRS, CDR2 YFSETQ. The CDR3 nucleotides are TGCGCCAGCAGCTTGGGAGCTAACTATGGCTACACCTTC. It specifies CASSLGANYGYTF.